These 11 T cell receptor beta chains came from one sample sequenced in a study of CD8 T cells in Susac syndrome. Roughly 0.45 to 1 ug RNA was reverse transcribed with random hexamers. MiXCR, applied by TCRdb to the immunoSEQ multiplex PCR reads, yields one record per CDR3 protein. The sample includes 150,000 to 200,000 distinct CDR3 sequences, about 94% of them seen just once. Input material: CD4+ T cells from PBMCs. These receptors all come from a human donor in good health.

This chain connects TRBV29-1 to TRBJ2-1; 7 positions match TRBD1. After removal of 3 bases from V and 3 bases from J, the junction contained 5 bases not matched to a gene. The germline CDR1 and CDR2 sequences are SQVTM and ANQGSEA. This CDR3 is built from 14 residues. This CDR3 reads CSVDLGTDYNEQFF. CDR3 coding DNA: TGCAGCGTTGACTTGGGGACAGACTACAATGAGCAGTTCTTC.

V and J are TRBV10-2 and TRBJ2-2; TRBD2 aligns across 7 bases. The germline CDR1 and CDR2 sequences are WSHSY and SAAADI. The ends lost 4 bases at V and 7 bases at J; junction bases unmatched: 6. The CDR3 has 14 residues. DNA for the CDR3: TGCGCCAGCAGTGTCCTAGCGGATGGCGGGGAGCTGTTTTTT. It specifies CASSVLADGGELFF.

The chain employs TRBV29-1 and TRBJ2-7, with TRBD1 matching over 10 bases. Unmatched junction bases numbered 5, after V lost 3 bases and J lost 3 bases. This CDR3 region has 14 residues. Germline values: CDR1 SQVTM, CDR2 ANQGSEA. The CDR3 spells CSVDPGQGYYEQYF. DNA of the CDR3: TGCAGCGTTGACCCGGGACAGGGGTACTACGAGCAGTACTTC.

The chain has TRBV29-1 and TRBJ1-1; D is ambiguous. The CDR3 sequence is 11 residues long. V lost 4 bases and J lost 5, with 8 bases in between. The germline CDR1 and CDR2 sequences are SQVTM and ANQGSEA. CDR3 nucleotides: TGCAGCGTTGGGGAAGGTACTGAAGCTTTCTTT. Translation: CSVGEGTEAFF.

V is TRBV20-1 and J is TRBJ1-1, with 8 bases identical to TRBD1. The V and J ends lost 3 bases and 5 bases, in that order; junction bases with no gene match: 5. Looked up from germline, CDR1 is DFQATT and CDR2 is SNEGSKA (reference sequence). CDR3 length equals 13 residues. The CDR3 nucleotides are TGCAGTGCTAGCCGGACAGGGATGACTGAAGCTTTCTTT. Translating gives CSASRTGMTEAFF.

The chain couples TRBV15 to TRBJ2-3; 8 bases map to TRBD2. J lost 4 bases, V lost 7 bases, and 4 bases had no gene match. CDR1 and CDR2 from the germline V gene are LNHNV and YYDKDF (reference sequence). There are 13 residues in the CDR3. CDR3 residues: CATTGTRADTQYF. CDR3 nucleotides: TGTGCCACCACCGGGACTAGGGCAGATACGCAGTATTTT.

This sequence joins TRBV19 and TRBJ1-5; TRBD1 matches 7 bases. This CDR3 has 14 amino acids. From germline, CDR1 is LNHDA and CDR2 SQIVND (reference sequence). Trimming took 6 bases from V and 7 from J; bases not matched to a gene: 9. Written as DNA, the CDR3 is TGTGCCAGTAGCCTGAACAGGGGACGGCAGCCCCAGCATTTT. Its protein product is CASSLNRGRQPQHF.

CDR3 loop: CASGIGQGWYGYTF. The CDR3 DNA reads TGTGCTAGTGGTATCGGACAGGGATGGTATGGCTACACCTTC. V and J are TRBV12-5 and TRBJ1-2, with 8 bases matching TRBD1. This CDR3 is 14 amino acids long. V shed 5 bases and J 5 bases; nucleotides not matched to a gene: 7. Per germline, CDR1 LGHNT and CDR2 FRNRAP.

This chain uses TRBV5-4 with TRBJ2-5; 16 bases agree with TRBD2. J lost 5 bases, V lost 4 bases, and 8 bases had no gene match. Per germline, CDR1 SGHNT and CDR2 YYREEE (reference sequence). This CDR3 comprises 17 residues. The CDR3 nucleotides read TGTGCCAGCAGCGGCGGGACTAGCGGGGGGGCAAGGGAGACCCAGTACTTC. Translating it yields CASSGGTSGGARETQYF.

This sequence joins TRBV20-1 and TRBJ1-2; D ambiguous. The CDR3 has 15 amino acids. V lost 3 bases to trimming and J lost 1 base, with 15 bases between them. CDR1 DFQATT and CDR2 SNEGSKA come from the germline V gene (reference sequence). Here the CDR3 reads CSARKGGGHNYGYTF. CDR3 sequence (DNA): TGCAGTGCTAGGAAGGGAGGCGGTCATAACTATGGCTACACCTTC.

V is TRBV7-7 and J is TRBJ2-2; TRBD1 might be the D (5 bases). Trimming removed 6 bases at V and 2 bases at J, with 16 bases between. The CDR3 consists of 16 residues. Germline CDR1 reads SSHAT; CDR2 reads FNYEAQ (reference sequence). This chain's CDR3 is CASSPQAQVNTGELFF. CDR3 in DNA: TGTGCCAGCAGTCCTCAAGCACAGGTTAACACCGGGGAGCTGTTTTTT.